A single sample is the source of the 9 T cell receptor beta chains below, sequenced in a study of cytomegalovirus exposure and HLA in healthy donors. The PCR contained 60 Vbeta and 13 Jbeta primers. The protocol was immunoSEQ multiplex PCR, while the TCRdb copy is restricted to in-frame clones and leaves out a portion. The sample gives 140,000 to 150,000 clones, roughly 76% of which show up once; less than 3.5% is in the top ten. Sequencing used PBMCs. Receptors were obtained from a woman in her thirties in good health and CMV-seronegative.

The chain uses TRBV6-4 and TRBJ2-5, with unresolved D. Trimming took off 4 bases at V and 2 bases at J, with 5 bases between the two ends. This CDR3 spans 12 amino acids. Germline lookup yields CDR1 MRHNA and CDR2 SNTAGT. CDR3 nucleotide sequence: TGTGCCAGCAGTGGGCAGCAAGAGACCCAGTACTTC. It encodes CASSGQQETQYF.

The chain combines TRBV7-2 with TRBJ1-5; D is unclear. Germline V gene sequence: CDR1 SGHTA, CDR2 FQGNSA. The length of the CDR3 is 14 residues. The V end was cut by 5 bases, the J end by 2 bases, with 10 bases between. CDR3 amino acids: CASSRGSGNQPQHF. The DNA of the CDR3 is TGTGCCAGCAGCCGAGGGAGCGGCAATCAGCCCCAGCATTTT. The entire variable domain, with the rest obtained from reference TRBV7-2 and TRBJ1-5, is as follows: GAGVSQSPSNKVTEKGKDVELRCDPISGHTALYWYRQSLGQGLEFLIYFQGNSAPDKSGLPSDRFSAERTGGSVSTLTIQRTQQEDSAVYLCASSRGSGNQPQHFGDGTRLSIL.

The chain links TRBV30 to TRBJ2-7; a weak D match, TRBD1 (6 bases). Germline V lookup: CDR1 GTSNPN, CDR2 SVGIG (reference sequence). The CDR3 runs to 15 residues. Trimming took off 1 base at V and 5 bases at J, with 18 bases between the two ends. For the CDR3, the DNA is TGTGCCTGGAGTGGGATTACAGGGAAGAGACACGAGCAGTACTTC. Protein sequence: CAWSGITGKRHEQYF.

J is TRBJ1-1 and V is TRBV7-9, with a possible D match to TRBD1 (5 bases). The length of the CDR3 is 17 residues. Trimming removed 7 bases at V and 3 bases at J, with 24 bases between. Looked up from germline, CDR1 is SEHNR and CDR2 is FQNEAQ (reference sequence). The CDR3 reads CASIPSGRRLKDTEAFF. In DNA form, the CDR3 reads TGTGCCAGCATCCCCTCAGGGCGCAGGCTGAAGGACACTGAAGCTTTCTTT.

The chain carries TRBV10-3 and TRBJ2-3; 9 bases are shared with TRBD2. Germline V CDR1 and CDR2: ENHRY, SYGVKD. CDR3 length: 17 amino acids. V shed 3 bases, J shed 2 bases, and the junction held 9 bases outside the gene matches. CDR3 in DNA: TGTGCCATCAGTGACTTGACAGCGGGAGGATTCACAGATACGCAGTATTTT. Its protein is CAISDLTAGGFTDTQYF.

This CDR3 reads CAWSLIVNYGYTF. Written as DNA, the CDR3 is TGTGCCTGGAGTCTTATAGTTAACTATGGCTACACCTTC. The chain uses TRBV30 and TRBJ1-2; D is unresolved. V dropped 2 bases and J dropped 1 base, with 8 bases sitting between them. From germline, CDR1 is GTSNPN and CDR2 SVGIG (reference sequence). This CDR3 is 13 amino acids long.

The CDR3 reads CATSSGGSRGEQFF. In DNA form, the CDR3 reads TGTGCCACCAGCAGTGGTGGGAGTCGTGGCGAGCAGTTCTTC. The chain uses TRBV15 and TRBJ2-1; TRBD2 might be the D (5 bases). The CDR3 has 14 residues. Germline CDR1 LNHNV, CDR2 YYDKDF (reference sequence). Trimming removed 3 bases at V and 10 bases at J, with 16 bases between.

A few counts support this clone. The CDR3 here is CASSDRGYNEQFF. CDR3 DNA: TGTGCCAGCAGTGACAGGGGCTACAATGAGCAGTTCTTC. The chain couples TRBV6-1 to TRBJ2-1; D is perhaps TRBD1 (6 bases). The germline gives CDR1 MNHNS, CDR2 SASEGT. V lost 3 bases and J 3 bases, leaving 6 bases between the germline ends. The CDR3 length is 13 residues.

V gene TRBV30 combines with J gene TRBJ1-2; 7 bases agree with TRBD1. The ends lost 2 bases at V and 6 bases at J; junction bases unmatched: 0. In germline, CDR1 is GTSNPN, CDR2 SVGIG (reference sequence). The CDR3 has 11 residues. CDR3 in DNA: TGTGCCTGGAGTAGGGGGCATGGCTACACCTTC. Translation gives CAWSRGHGYTF. Drawing the rest from reference TRBV30 and TRBJ1-2, the complete variable domain is SQTIHQWPATLVQPVGSPLSLECTVEGTSNPNLYWYRQAAGRGLQLLFYSVGIGQISSEVPQNLSASRPQDRQFILSSKKLLLSDSGFYLCAWSRGHGYTFGSGTRLTVV.